What follows are 17 T cell receptor beta chains derived from one specimen sequenced in a study of Ad26.COV2.S vaccination and SARS-CoV-2 variants (dated by TCRdb to 2020 to 2023). Libraries came from the immunoSEQ multiplex PCR assay. TCRdb mirrors the immuneACCESS table, restricted to in-frame sequences. Some clones are absent from its copies; in checked studies, under half trace to an unresolved V gene, and the reason for the others is unknown. Present in this sample are some 250,000 clones, approximately 90% of which were seen just once. About 10% of the sample rests with the top ten. The treatment or condition label of this sample denotes: around 19 received Ad26.COV2.S at low or high dose, single or two shots; 5 received placebo; per-sample allocation not given. Repertoires of vaccine and placebo recipients were sequenced from samples collected on day 63 after the first injection. The sequences come from peripheral blood, collected in a trial of Ad26.COV2.S vaccine versus placebo. The receptors originated from a person aged 18-65 years who received the Ad26.COV2.S COVID-19 vaccine or a placebo.

This clone was seen just once. This rearrangement joins TRBV7-9 to TRBJ2-3; no definite D call. Trimming left V 4 bases short and J 4 bases short, with 9 bases between. The germline V gene has CDR1 SEHNR and CDR2 FQNEAQ (reference sequence). CDR3 length equals 13 residues. CDR3 sequence reads: CASSSSLADTQYF. CDR3 in DNA: TGTGCCAGCAGCTCAAGTCTCGCAGATACGCAGTATTTT.

J is TRBJ2-1 and V is TRBV19; D ambiguous. The germline CDR1 and CDR2 sequences are LNHDA and SQIVND (reference sequence). The CDR3 contains 11 residues. Trimming removed 3 bases from V and 10 bases from J, with 7 bases in between. Here the CDR3 reads CASSIIGEQFF. The CDR3 DNA is TGTGCCAGTAGTATCATCGGAGAGCAGTTCTTC.

This clone was seen only a few times. The chain recombines TRBV6-5 with TRBJ1-2, with D tentatively TRBD1 (6 bases). V dropped 8 bases and J dropped 4 bases, with 14 bases sitting between them. The germline V gene has CDR1 MNHEY and CDR2 SVGAGI. CDR3 length equals 13 residues. In nucleotides, the CDR3 is TGTGCCAGCGGACAGTCTCAGGGCTATGGCTACACCTTC. Its protein is CASGQSQGYGYTF.

The V call is TRBV6-6, the J call TRBJ2-3; 7 bases are shared with TRBD2. The CDR3 consists of 15 residues. Germline V CDR1 and CDR2: MNHNY, SVGAGI (reference sequence). The ends lost 4 bases at V and 4 bases at J; junction bases unmatched: 8. The CDR3 coding sequence is TGTGCCAGCAGTTTCGAGGGTGGGAGGGCAGATACGCAGTATTTT. Protein sequence: CASSFEGGRADTQYF.

The chain links TRBV5-1 to TRBJ2-5; D is ambiguous. V lost 7 bases and J lost 4, with 20 bases in between. In germline, CDR1 is SGHRS, CDR2 YFSETQ. The CDR3 length is 15 residues. The CDR3 sequence is CASSSDGRARETQYF. In DNA, the CDR3 is TGCGCCAGCTCCTCCGATGGTAGGGCCCGAGAGACCCAGTACTTC.

The chain carries TRBV5-8 and TRBJ1-1; D is perhaps TRBD1 (5 bases). The CDR3 sequence is 14 residues long. V was shortened by 0 bases and J by 4 bases, with 10 bases between the two germline ends. Germline V lookup: CDR1 SGHTS, CDR2 YDEGEE. CDR3 region: CASSLGYGGTEAFF. CDR3 coding DNA: TGTGCCAGCAGCTTGGGGTATGGGGGCACTGAAGCTTTCTTT.

The chain uses TRBV12-3 or TRBV12-4 and TRBJ1-4; D might be TRBD1 (5 bases). V lost 3 bases to trimming and J lost 8 bases, with 10 bases between them. The CDR3 is made up of 13 amino acids. The DNA for the CDR3 is TGTGCCAGCAGTTTCAGGGTGGGGGAAAAACTGTTTTTT. This sequence encodes CASSFRVGEKLFF.

The V and J genes are TRBV6-1 and TRBJ1-5; 9 bases align to TRBD1. The V and J ends lost 4 bases and 2 bases, in that order; junction bases with no gene match: 6. The CDR3 has 16 amino acids. Germline CDR1 reads MNHNS; CDR2 reads SASEGT. The CDR3 here is CASSVQGASGNQPQHF. DNA for the CDR3: TGTGCCAGCAGTGTACAGGGGGCGAGCGGCAATCAGCCCCAGCATTTT.

The chain has TRBV11-3 and TRBJ2-1; 10 positions agree with TRBD2. CDR3 length equals 13 residues. Germline CDR1 reads SGHNT; CDR2 reads YENEEA. Trimming took 3 bases from V and 8 from J; bases not matched to a gene: 1. CDR3 nucleotide sequence: TGTGCCAGCAGCTTGCTAGCGGGGGATGAGCAGTTCTTC. Its translation: CASSLLAGDEQFF.

CDR3 DNA sequence: TGTGCCAGCAGTTACTTGGTGAACACCGGGGAGCTGTTTTTT. It codes for CASSYLVNTGELFF. This chain connects TRBV6-5 to TRBJ2-2; D remains ambiguous. Germline V gene lookup returns CDR1 MNHEY and CDR2 SVGAGI. CDR3 length: 14 residues. V was pared by 1 base and J by 1 base, with 4 bases between.

The rearrangement uses TRBV7-9 and TRBJ1-1; 9 nucleotides align to TRBD1. The CDR3 has 15 amino acids. With V trimmed by 5 bases and J by 2 bases, 6 bases remained unmatched. The germline V gene has CDR1 SEHNR and CDR2 FQNEAQ (reference sequence). The CDR3 DNA follows: TGTGCCAGCAGCCCCCGGACAGGGGCTAACACTGAAGCTTTCTTT. Translating it yields CASSPRTGANTEAFF.

The chain combines TRBV28 with TRBJ2-5, with a tentative D call TRBD1 (6 bases). The V gene's germline CDR1 is MDHEN and CDR2 SYDVKM. The CDR3 length is 14 residues. V lost 6 bases, J lost 2 bases, and 13 bases lay in between. CDR3 amino acids: CASSRIDRQETQYF. CDR3 DNA: TGTGCCAGCAGCCGAATTGACAGGCAAGAGACCCAGTACTTC.

The CDR3 spells CASSTSGNWAVQYF. CDR3 DNA sequence: TGTGCCAGCAGCACTAGCGGGAATTGGGCCGTCCAGTACTTC. This chain uses TRBV7-9 with TRBJ2-5; 10 positions match TRBD2. This CDR3 is 14 amino acids long. Trimming took 5 bases from V and 10 from J; bases not matched to a gene: 10. Germline CDR1 and CDR2: SEHNR and FQNEAQ (reference sequence).

The sample holds a few counts of this clone. The chain carries TRBV6-5 and TRBJ1-2; D may be TRBD1 (5 bases). Germline CDR1 and CDR2: MNHEY and SVGAGI. The V end lost 7 bases, the J end lost 0 bases, and 9 bases lay between the germline ends. This CDR3 spans 13 amino acids. The CDR3 protein is CASTAGPNYGYTF. The CDR3 region has the DNA TGTGCCAGCACCGCAGGGCCTAACTATGGCTACACCTTC.

The J gene is TRBJ1-2, the V gene TRBV24-1, with TRBD1 as a possible D gene (6 bases). This CDR3 has 14 residues. V lost 5 bases and J 2 bases, leaving 11 bases between the germline ends. The V gene's germline CDR1 is KGHDR and CDR2 SFDVKD. CDR3 region: CATSGEDRNYGYTF. In DNA, the CDR3 is TGTGCCACCAGTGGCGAGGACAGAAACTATGGCTACACCTTC.

The chain uses TRBV24-1 and TRBJ2-5; the match to TRBD1 covers 9 bases. CDR1 and CDR2 from the germline V gene are KGHDR and SFDVKD. With V trimmed by 1 base and J by 4 bases, 9 bases remained unmatched. The CDR3 runs 17 residues. In DNA, the CDR3 is TGTGCCACCAGTGATTTCACAGGGGGCGTTAGGGGAGAGACCCAGTACTTC. As protein: CATSDFTGGVRGETQYF.

The chain employs TRBV21-1 and TRBJ2-1; the table's D call of TRBD2 was not tested on the DNA. TRBV21-1 is shown as a pseudogene. The CDR3 contains 18 residues. The CDR3 sequence is CASSNRGGLYCSYNEQFF. DNA for the CDR3: TGTGCCAGCAGCAATCGGGGGGGACTATACTGCTCCTACAATGAGCAGTTCTTC.